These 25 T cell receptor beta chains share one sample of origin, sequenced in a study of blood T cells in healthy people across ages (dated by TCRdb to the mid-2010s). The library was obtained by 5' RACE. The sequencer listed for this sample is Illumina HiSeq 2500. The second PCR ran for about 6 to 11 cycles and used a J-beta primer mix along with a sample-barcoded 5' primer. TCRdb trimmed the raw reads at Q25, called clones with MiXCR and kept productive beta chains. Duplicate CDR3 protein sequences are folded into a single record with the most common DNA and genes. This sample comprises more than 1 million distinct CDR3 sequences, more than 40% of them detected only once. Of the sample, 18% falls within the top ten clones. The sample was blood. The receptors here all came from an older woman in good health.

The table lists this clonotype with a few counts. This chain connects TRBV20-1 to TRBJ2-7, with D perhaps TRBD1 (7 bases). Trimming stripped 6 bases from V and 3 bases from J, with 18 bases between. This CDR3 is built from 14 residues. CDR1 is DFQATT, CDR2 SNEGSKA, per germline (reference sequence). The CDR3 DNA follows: TGCAGTGCGGCAGGGGGGCTGGGAATCTACGAGCAGTACTTC. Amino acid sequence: CSAAGGLGIYEQYF.

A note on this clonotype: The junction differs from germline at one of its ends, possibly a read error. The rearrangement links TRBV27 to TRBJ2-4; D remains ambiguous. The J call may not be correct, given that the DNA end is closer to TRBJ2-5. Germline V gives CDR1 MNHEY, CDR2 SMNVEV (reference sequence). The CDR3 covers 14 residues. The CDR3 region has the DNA TGTGCCAGCAGTGCCCGTGGTAACCAAGTGACCCAGTACTTC. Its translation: CASSARGNQVTQYF.

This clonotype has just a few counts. The CDR3 region is CASRAPADTGELFF. Written as DNA, the CDR3 is TGTGCCAGCAGGGCCCCTGCGGACACCGGGGAGCTGTTTTTT. The V gene is TRBV6-1, the J gene TRBJ2-2; the D is unclear. Germline V gives CDR1 MNHNS, CDR2 SASEGT. The CDR3 spans 14 residues. Trimming took 6 bases from V and 3 from J, leaving 11 bases between them.

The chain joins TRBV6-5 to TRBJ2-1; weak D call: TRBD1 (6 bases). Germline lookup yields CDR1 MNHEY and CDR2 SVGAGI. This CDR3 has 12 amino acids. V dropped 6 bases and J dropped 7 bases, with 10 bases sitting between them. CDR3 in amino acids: CASSTGMNEQFF. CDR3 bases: TGTGCCAGCAGCACAGGGATGAATGAGCAGTTCTTC.

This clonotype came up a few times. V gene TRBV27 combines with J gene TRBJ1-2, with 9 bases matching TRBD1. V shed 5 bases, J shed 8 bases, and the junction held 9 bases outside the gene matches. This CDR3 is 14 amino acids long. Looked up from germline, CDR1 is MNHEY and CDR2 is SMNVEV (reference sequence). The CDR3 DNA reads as TGTGCCAGCAGTCCCGGCACAGGGGGCAGGGGCTACACCTTC. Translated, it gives CASSPGTGGRGYTF.

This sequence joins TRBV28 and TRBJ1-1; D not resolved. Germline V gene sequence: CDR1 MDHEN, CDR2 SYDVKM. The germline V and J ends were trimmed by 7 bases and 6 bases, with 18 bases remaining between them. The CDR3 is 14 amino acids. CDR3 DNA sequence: TGTGCCAGCATGAACAGCCTCGCAAACGCTGAAGCTTTCTTT. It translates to CASMNSLANAEAFF.

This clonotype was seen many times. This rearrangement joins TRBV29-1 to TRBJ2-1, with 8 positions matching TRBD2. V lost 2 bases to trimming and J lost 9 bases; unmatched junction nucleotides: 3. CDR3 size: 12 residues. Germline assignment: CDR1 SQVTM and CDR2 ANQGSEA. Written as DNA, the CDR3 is TGCAGCGTTGAAATCGCGGGAGGTGAGCAGTTCTTC. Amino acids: CSVEIAGGEQFF.

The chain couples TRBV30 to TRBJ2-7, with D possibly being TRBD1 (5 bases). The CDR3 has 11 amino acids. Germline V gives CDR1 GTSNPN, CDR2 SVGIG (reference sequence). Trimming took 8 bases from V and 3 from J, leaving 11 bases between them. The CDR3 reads CARGHFYEQYF. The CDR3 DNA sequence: TGTGCCCGCGGACATTTCTACGAGCAGTACTTC.

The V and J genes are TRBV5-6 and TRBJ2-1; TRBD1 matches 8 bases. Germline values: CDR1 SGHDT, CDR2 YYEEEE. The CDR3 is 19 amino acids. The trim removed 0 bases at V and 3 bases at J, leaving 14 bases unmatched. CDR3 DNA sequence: TGTGCCAGCAGCTTGGGGAGTCCCGGGACAGGTCGGAGCTACAATGAGCAGTTCTTC. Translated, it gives CASSLGSPGTGRSYNEQFF.

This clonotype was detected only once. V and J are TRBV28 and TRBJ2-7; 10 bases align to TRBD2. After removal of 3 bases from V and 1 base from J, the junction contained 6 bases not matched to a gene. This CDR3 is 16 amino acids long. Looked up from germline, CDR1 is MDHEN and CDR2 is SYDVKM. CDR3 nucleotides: TGTGCCAGCAGTTTCCCCCAGCGGGAGGGATCCTACGAGCAGTACTTC. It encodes CASSFPQREGSYEQYF.

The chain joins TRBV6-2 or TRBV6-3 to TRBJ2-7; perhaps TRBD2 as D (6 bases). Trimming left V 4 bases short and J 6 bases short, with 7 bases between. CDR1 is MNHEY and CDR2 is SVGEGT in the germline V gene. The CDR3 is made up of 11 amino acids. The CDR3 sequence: CASSSTSEQYF. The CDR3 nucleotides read TGTGCCAGCAGTTCGACTAGCGAGCAGTACTTC.

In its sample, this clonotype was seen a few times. CDR3 in amino acids: CSARGGSKNEQYF. Here the CDR3 DNA reads TGCAGTGCTAGAGGCGGGAGTAAGAACGAGCAGTACTTC. The chain is built from TRBV20-1 and TRBJ2-7; 7 nucleotides agree with TRBD2. There are 13 residues in the CDR3. Germline CDR1 DFQATT, CDR2 SNEGSKA (reference sequence). Trimming took 1 base from V and 5 from J; bases not matched to a gene: 5.

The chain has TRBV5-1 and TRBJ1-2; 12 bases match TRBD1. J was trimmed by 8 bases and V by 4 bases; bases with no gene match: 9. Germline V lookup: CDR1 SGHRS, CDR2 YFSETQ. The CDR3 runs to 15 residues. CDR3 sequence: CASSRTGQGARGYTF. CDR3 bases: TGCGCCAGCAGCAGAACGGGACAGGGGGCTCGAGGCTACACCTTC.

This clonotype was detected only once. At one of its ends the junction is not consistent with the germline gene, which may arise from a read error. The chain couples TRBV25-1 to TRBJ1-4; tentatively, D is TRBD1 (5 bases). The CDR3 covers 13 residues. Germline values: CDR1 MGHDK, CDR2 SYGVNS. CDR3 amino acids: CSSSSGARAELFF. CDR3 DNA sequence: TGTTCCAGCAGTTCCGGGGCCAGGGCGGAACTGTTTTTT.

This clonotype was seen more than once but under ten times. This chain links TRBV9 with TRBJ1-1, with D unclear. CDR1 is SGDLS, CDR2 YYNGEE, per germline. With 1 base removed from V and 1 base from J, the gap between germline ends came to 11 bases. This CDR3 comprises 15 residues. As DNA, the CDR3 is TGTGCCAGCAGCGTAATCCCTGAAGGGAACACTGAAGCTTTCTTT. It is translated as CASSVIPEGNTEAFF.

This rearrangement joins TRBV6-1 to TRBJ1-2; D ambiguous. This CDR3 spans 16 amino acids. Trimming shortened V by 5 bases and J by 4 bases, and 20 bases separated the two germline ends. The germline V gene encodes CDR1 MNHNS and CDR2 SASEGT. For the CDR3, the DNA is TGTGCCAGCAGTTCCCTCCCGAGTGCCCCGGGCTATGGCTACACCTTC. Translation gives CASSSLPSAPGYGYTF.

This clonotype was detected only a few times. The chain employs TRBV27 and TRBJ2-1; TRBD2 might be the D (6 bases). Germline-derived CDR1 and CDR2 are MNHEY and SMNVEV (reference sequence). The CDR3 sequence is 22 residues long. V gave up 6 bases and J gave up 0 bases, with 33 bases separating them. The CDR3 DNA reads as TGTGCCAGCAGCCAAGGGAACTCTGCGGGACCGGTGACTTCTGGCTCCTACAATGAGCAGTTCTTC. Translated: CASSQGNSAGPVTSGSYNEQFF.

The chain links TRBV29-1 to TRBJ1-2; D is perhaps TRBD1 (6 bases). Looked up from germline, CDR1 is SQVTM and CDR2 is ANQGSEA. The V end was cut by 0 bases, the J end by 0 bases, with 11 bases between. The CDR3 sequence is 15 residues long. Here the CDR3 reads CSVEDRDTSNYGYTF. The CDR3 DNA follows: TGCAGCGTTGAAGATCGGGACACTTCTAACTATGGCTACACCTTC.

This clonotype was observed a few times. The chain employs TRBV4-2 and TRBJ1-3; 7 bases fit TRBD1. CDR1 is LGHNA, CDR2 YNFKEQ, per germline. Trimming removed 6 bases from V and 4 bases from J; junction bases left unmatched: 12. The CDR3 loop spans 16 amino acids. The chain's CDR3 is CASRQTGSASGNTIYF. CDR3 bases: TGTGCCAGCAGGCAGACAGGGTCGGCCTCCGGAAACACCATATATTTT.

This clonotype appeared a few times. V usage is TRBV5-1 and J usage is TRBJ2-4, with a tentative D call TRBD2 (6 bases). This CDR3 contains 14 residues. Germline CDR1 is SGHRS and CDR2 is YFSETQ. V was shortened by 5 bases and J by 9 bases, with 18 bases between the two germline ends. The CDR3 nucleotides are TGCGCCAGCAGTCGGTCTTTGGGAGGAGCCATTCAGTACTTC. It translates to CASSRSLGGAIQYF. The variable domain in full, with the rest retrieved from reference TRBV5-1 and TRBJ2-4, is KAGVTQTPRYLIKTRGQQVTLSCSPISGHRSVSWYQQTPGQGLQFLFEYFSETQRNKGNFPGRFSGRQFSNSRSEMNVSTLELGDSALYLCASSRSLGGAIQYFGAGTRLSVL.

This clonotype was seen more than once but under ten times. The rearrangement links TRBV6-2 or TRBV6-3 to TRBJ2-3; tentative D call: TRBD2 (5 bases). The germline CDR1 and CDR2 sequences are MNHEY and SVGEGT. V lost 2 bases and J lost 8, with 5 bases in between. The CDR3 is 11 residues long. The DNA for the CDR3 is TGTGCCAGCAGTTACGAGGGTACGCAGTATTTT. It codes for CASSYEGTQYF.

The CDR3 DNA follows: TGTGCCAGTAGTATAGCCGCCAATGAGCAGTTCTTC. Protein product: CASSIAANEQFF. The chain is built from TRBV19 and TRBJ2-1, with no clear D. Germline CDR1 and CDR2: LNHDA and SQIVND (reference sequence). V lost 1 base and J lost 6, with 4 bases in between. The CDR3 contains 12 residues. The full variable domain, in which reference TRBV19 and TRBJ2-1 provide the parts outside the CDR3, is DGGITQSPKYLFRKEGQNVTLSCEQNLNHDAMYWYRQDPGQGLRLIYYSQIVNDFQKGDIAEGYSVSREKKESFPLTVTSAQKNPTAFYLCASSIAANEQFFGPGTRLTVL.

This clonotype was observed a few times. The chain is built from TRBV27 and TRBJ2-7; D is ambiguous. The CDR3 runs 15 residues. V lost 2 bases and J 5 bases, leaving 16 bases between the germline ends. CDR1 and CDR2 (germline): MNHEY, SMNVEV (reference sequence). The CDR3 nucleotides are TGTGCCAGCAGTTTAACGGCAACCCCTGAGAACGAGCAGTACTTC. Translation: CASSLTATPENEQYF.

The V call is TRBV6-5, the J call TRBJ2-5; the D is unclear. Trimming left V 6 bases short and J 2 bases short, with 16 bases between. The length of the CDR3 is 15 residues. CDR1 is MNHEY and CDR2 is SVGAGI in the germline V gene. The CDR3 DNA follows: TGTGCCAGCAGCATAATCCGGACGGTACAAGAGACCCAGTACTTC. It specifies CASSIIRTVQETQYF.

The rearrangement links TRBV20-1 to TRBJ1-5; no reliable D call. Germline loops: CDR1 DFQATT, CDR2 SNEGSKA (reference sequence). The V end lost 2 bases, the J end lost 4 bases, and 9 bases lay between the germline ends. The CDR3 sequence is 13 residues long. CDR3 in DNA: TGCAGTGCTAGACCCAGGCCTAATCAGCCCCAGCATTTT. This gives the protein CSARPRPNQPQHF.